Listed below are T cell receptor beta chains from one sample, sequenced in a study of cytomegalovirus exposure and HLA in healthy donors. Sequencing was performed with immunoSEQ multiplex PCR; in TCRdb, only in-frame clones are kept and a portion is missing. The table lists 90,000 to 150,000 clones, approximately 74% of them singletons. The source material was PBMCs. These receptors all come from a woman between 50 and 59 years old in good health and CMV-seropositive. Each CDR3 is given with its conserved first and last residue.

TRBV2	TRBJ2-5	CASSGDRQETQYF
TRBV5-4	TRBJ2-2	CASRIDSTGELFF
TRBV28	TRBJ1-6	CASSLYSGYNSPLHF
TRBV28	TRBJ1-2	CATSTGGAGYGYTF
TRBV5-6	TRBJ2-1	CASSPSPLAGVPYNEQFF
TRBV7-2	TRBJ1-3	CASSLMGPGNTIYF
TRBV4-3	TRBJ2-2	CASSQVTSGGKVGELFF
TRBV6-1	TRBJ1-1	CASSDLWDTRNTEAFF
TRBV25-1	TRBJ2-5	CASRDGEGLREEQYF
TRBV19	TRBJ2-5	CASSNSLFRTSGQETQYF
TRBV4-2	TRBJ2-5	CASSQVEELARETQYF
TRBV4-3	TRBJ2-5	CASSQGAGGQETQYF
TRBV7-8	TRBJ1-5	CASSLEGGGASNQPQHF
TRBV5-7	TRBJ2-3	CASSFQTSGGADTQYF
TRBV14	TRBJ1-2	CASSQDRYGYTF
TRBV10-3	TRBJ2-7	CAIKTFEAGEQYF
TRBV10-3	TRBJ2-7	CAIRGQGETYEQYF
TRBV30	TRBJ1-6	CAWSVWGGNSPLHF
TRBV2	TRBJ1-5	CASRGGQINQPQHF
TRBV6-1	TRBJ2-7	CASSPGLGQSYEQYF
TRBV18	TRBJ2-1	CASSADRATYYNEQFF
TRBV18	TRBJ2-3	CASSPPVTGVPDTQYF
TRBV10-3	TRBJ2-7	CAISETTGATYEQYF
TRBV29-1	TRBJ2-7	CSALGQNSYEQYF
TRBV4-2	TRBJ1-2	CASSQAAGEGLYGYTF
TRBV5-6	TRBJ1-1	CASSFGQGAEAFF
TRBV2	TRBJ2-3	CASSPGTGSSDTQYF
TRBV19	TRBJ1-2	CASSERTGLHYGYTF
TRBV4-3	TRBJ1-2	CASSQLRNYGYTF
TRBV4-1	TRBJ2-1	CASSRFASSGTYNEQFF
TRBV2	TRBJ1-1	CASKSTGLKAGAFF
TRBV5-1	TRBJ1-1	CASTPVQGATEAFF
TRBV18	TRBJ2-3	CASSPAYSTDTQYF
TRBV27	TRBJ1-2	CASRAGTYYGYTF
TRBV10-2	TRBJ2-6	CASSDAQGPSGANVLTF
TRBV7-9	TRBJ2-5	CASSLKGTREETQYF
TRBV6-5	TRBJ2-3	CASSPGTDFQDTQYF